One TCR beta chain is described in this entry. It has no known antigen specificity. The sample holds no much larger clone one base away, and base qualities are not on file. The CDR3 holds 15 amino acids from the cysteine to the phenylalanine. Just CDR3 DNA is preserved here, 45 bases in frame from base 1. CDR1 and CDR2 were assigned from the germline V gene (reference sequence) as GTSNPN and SVGIG. Deletion took 0 bases off V and 8 bases off J, with a span of 19 bases between the germline ends. TCRbeta CDR3 regions were amplified from genomic DNA using the immunoSEQ Assay, a bias-controlled multiplex PCR. The authors' analysis ran thus. Within the assay, amplification of reference gene primers was used to estimate how many nucleated cells each sample contained. To quantify the absolute abundance of each unique TCRbeta CDR3 rearrangement, sequence reads were collapsed and filtered. Productive Simpson clonality was computed per sample as the square root of Simpson's diversity index over productive rearrangements. Entries here come from immuneACCESS through TCRdb and include only in-frame sequences with V and J called. Some clones fail to appear in such tables; in the studies checked, an unresolved V gene covers under half of the shortfall, and the cause of the remainder is unknown. V, J and clone size were drawn from that table, and D and trimming were deduced from the DNA. The sample has hundreds of thousands of clones on record, 70% to 90% of them singletons. The top ten constitute about 2.3% of the sample.

The data belong to a study of blood T cell repertoires in COVID-19 (dated by TCRdb to the early 2020s). For the wider study: The collaborator samples originated in the United States, Italy and Spain and spanned the acute and convalescent phases of COVID-19. Sample metadata almost always included a de-identified subject ID, COVID-19 status, age in years and sex. Subjects who had been exposed to COVID-19, were actively infected with it, or had recovered from it provided the deeply sampled blood TCRbeta repertoires that made up the dataset. Samples came from the ongoing ImmuneRACE study (first 160 participants) plus 1,254 subjects from 6 global collaborators. The repertoires were released in a freely available public database intended as a resource for research on the immune response to SARS-CoV-2. Where available, HLA class I and class II types were obtained from metadata supplied by the sample provider rather than from assay-based typing. The prospective study material was composed of cDNA or gDNA derived from T cells, B-cell-depleted T cells, or PBMCs.

Summary of the overall study and its limitations: Clinical and demographic metadata were provided uncurated, with the amount varying by source and participant.

At one collaborating source in Seattle, patients were enrolled during active infection and were followed longitudinally through the course of disease. Each collaborating institution followed its own protocols to collect whole blood in K2EDTA tubes. For TCRbeta analysis, collaborators shipped samples as frozen whole blood, isolated PBMCs, or DNA extracted from either of those sample types. The chain was built from TRBV30 and TRBJ1-2, and the D gene may be TRBD1, 5 bases matching. The TCR sequence derives from a woman between 55 and 75 years old with COVID-19, enrolled during active disease. Sequenced: peripheral blood. The CDR3 region reads CAWSVPPQGRAGYTF. The nucleotide sequence reads as follows: TGTGCCTGGAGTGTACCCCCCCAGGGCCGTGCGGGCTACACCTTC.